Listed below are T cell receptor beta chains from one sample, sequenced in a study of blood T cell repertoires in COVID-19. Libraries were prepared by immunoSEQ multiplex PCR; TCRdb keeps only in-frame clonotypes and omits some of them. The table has about 220,000 clones, 83% seen once; the top ten hold about 3.9%. The source material was PBMCs or T cells enriched from blood (not recorded which). These receptors came from a woman in her thirties or forties who had been exposed to COVID-19. Each CDR3 is given with its conserved first and last residue. Fields, in order: CDR3 length, clone size, V gene, J gene, D gene, CDR3 DNA, CDR3 protein. D genes are given only for firm matches. Only some rows state a clone size, as once, few, many or a class for expanded clones.

15	NA	TRBV2	TRBJ1-1	NA	TGTGCCAGCCGCAAAATGGGGCTGGTGAACACTGAAGCTTTCTTT	CASRKMGLVNTEAFF
14	NA	TRBV5-1	TRBJ2-3	NA	TGCGCCAGCAGTAGTGGGGCCCCGGGAGATACGCAGTATTTT	CASSSGAPGDTQYF
14	NA	TRBV5-1	TRBJ1-3	NA	TGCGCCAGCAGCGAACAGGGATCGGGAAACACCATATATTTT	CASSEQGSGNTIYF
15	NA	TRBV6-5	TRBJ1-1	NA	TGTGCCAGCAGTTACTCGTTTGGCAGGGTCACTGAAGCTTTCTTT	CASSYSFGRVTEAFF
13	NA	TRBV10-1	TRBJ2-1	NA	TGCGCCAGCAGTGAGTCGAAGGCGGGTGAGCAGTTCTTC	CASSESKAGEQFF
16	NA	TRBV7-8	TRBJ2-2	NA	TGTGCCAGCAGTCTTGGCAGGGGCAGAAGAACCGGGGAGCTGTTTTTT	CASSLGRGRRTGELFF
17	NA	TRBV23-1	TRBJ1-3	NA	TGCGCCAGCAGTCAGCCCTCCAGGGGATCTAGGGGAAACACCATATATTTT	CASSQPSRGSRGNTIYF
17	NA	TRBV19	TRBJ2-2	NA	TGTGCCAGTAGTAACCCCACAGGGCGGGTGACCACCGGGGAGCTGTTTTTT	CASSNPTGRVTTGELFF
14	few	TRBV5-1	TRBJ2-2	NA	TGCGCCAGCATGGTGCCTACGGGGACCGGGGAGCTGTTTTTT	CASMVPTGTGELFF
15	NA	TRBV5-1	TRBJ2-7	TRBD2	TGCGCCAGCAGCTTGGTAGCGGGGGGCCTCTACGAGCAGTACTTC	CASSLVAGGLYEQYF
16	NA	TRBV10-3	TRBJ2-7	NA	TGTGCCATCAGTGATGGTCCGGGCCAGGGCGACTACGAGCAGTACTTC	CAISDGPGQGDYEQYF
14	NA	TRBV5-6	TRBJ2-1	NA	TGTGCCAGCAGCCCCAGGGGTGCGTACAATGAGCAGTTCTTC	CASSPRGAYNEQFF
16	NA	TRBV29-1	TRBJ2-1	TRBD2	TGCAGCGTTGAAGATCAAGCTAGCGGGGGCCCAATGAAGCAGTTCTTC	CSVEDQASGGPMKQFF
13	NA	TRBV19	TRBJ1-2	NA	TGTGCCAGTACCCCAGGGACTAACTATGGCTACACCTTC	CASTPGTNYGYTF
15	NA	TRBV4-1	TRBJ1-1	TRBD1	TGCGCCAGCAGCCGGATGAGAGGACAGGGGACTGAAGCTTTCTTT	CASSRMRGQGTEAFF
13	once	TRBV5-1	TRBJ2-7	NA	TGCGCCAGCAGCTCCACCCCCGACAGGGAGCAGTACTTC	CASSSTPDREQYF
15	NA	TRBV6-1	TRBJ1-3	NA	TGTGCCAGCAGTGAAGCGCCTAGCTCTGGAAACACCATATATTTT	CASSEAPSSGNTIYF
17	NA	TRBV28	TRBJ1-6	NA	TGTGCCAGCACGGACGCAGGGGCTGGCTCCTATAATTCACCCCTCCACTTT	CASTDAGAGSYNSPLHF
14	NA	TRBV30	TRBJ1-4	TRBD1	TGTGCCTGGAGTAGAGACAGGGTCAGAGAAAAACTGTTTTTT	CAWSRDRVREKLFF
14	NA	TRBV2	TRBJ2-1	TRBD2	TGTGCCAGCAGTGAGGAGCGGGGTATCAATGAGCAGTTCTTC	CASSEERGINEQFF
15	NA	TRBV7-9	TRBJ2-3	NA	TGTGCCAGCAGCCAATATATAGCGGACACAGATACGCAGTATTTT	CASSQYIADTDTQYF
13	NA	TRBV6-5	TRBJ2-1	TRBD1	TGTGCCAGCACCGGGACAGGGCTTCACGAGCAGTTCTTC	CASTGTGLHEQFF
15	NA	TRBV14	TRBJ1-6	TRBD1	TGTGCCAGCAGCTCGCAGGGGGCGCGTAATTCACCCCTCCACTTT	CASSSQGARNSPLHF
15	NA	TRBV2	TRBJ2-3	TRBD2	TGTGCCAGCAGGGAACTAGCGGGGCGCCCAGATACGCAGTATTTT	CASRELAGRPDTQYF
14	NA	TRBV7-3	TRBJ1-1	NA	TGTGCCAGCAGCTTAACTCAGGGGATCGGTTGGGCTTTCTTT	CASSLTQGIGWAFF
13	NA	TRBV10-3	TRBJ1-2	TRBD1	TGTGCCATCAGTGACGACAGGGGCTATGGCTACACCTTC	CAISDDRGYGYTF
14	NA	TRBV2	TRBJ1-5	NA	TGTGCCAGCAGGAGGGGACGGGGGAATCAGCCCCAGCATTTT	CASRRGRGNQPQHF
15	NA	TRBV5-1	TRBJ2-7	TRBD2	TGCGCCAGCAGCAGATCCGGGACTAGCGAATGGAAGCAGTACTTC	CASSRSGTSEWKQYF
16	NA	TRBV19	TRBJ1-5	NA	TGTGCCAGTAGCCTCCTGGGCGGGCACAACGATCAGCCCCAGCATTTT	CASSLLGGHNDQPQHF
13	NA	TRBV19	TRBJ2-5	NA	TGTGCCAGTAGTATATCTAGTTCAGAGACCCAGTACTTC	CASSISSSETQYF
15	NA	TRBV18	TRBJ2-6	NA	TGTGCCAGCTCACCCGACAGCTCTGGGGCCAACGTCCTGACTTTC	CASSPDSSGANVLTF
14	NA	TRBV27	TRBJ1-5	NA	TGTGCCAGCAGTTTAGTGGGGGCCGTTCAGCCCCAGCATTTT	CASSLVGAVQPQHF
14	NA	TRBV7-9	TRBJ2-7	TRBD2	TGTGCCAGCAGCTCTAGCGGGGGGCCCTACGAGCAGTACTTC	CASSSSGGPYEQYF
16	NA	TRBV20-1	TRBJ2-3	TRBD2	TGCAGTGCTAGTTCCGGGACTAGCGGGGGGCGAGATACGCAGTATTTT	CSASSGTSGGRDTQYF
17	NA	TRBV23-1	TRBJ1-5	NA	TGCGCCAGCAGTCTAATCAGGGCGGGAGATGGGGATCAGCCCCAGCATTTT	CASSLIRAGDGDQPQHF
15	NA	TRBV29-1	TRBJ1-2	TRBD1	TGCAGCGCCGGTAGGACAGGGCGCACTAACTATGGCTACACCTTC	CSAGRTGRTNYGYTF
15	once	TRBV19	TRBJ2-7	TRBD1	TGTGCCAGTAGTGCCGGGGACAGGGTGTCCTACGAGCAGTACTTC	CASSAGDRVSYEQYF
13	NA	TRBV7-9	TRBJ2-3	TRBD2	TGTGCCAGCCCGCGGGGGGACACAGATACGCAGTATTTT	CASPRGDTDTQYF
15	few	TRBV7-3	TRBJ2-2	NA	TGTGCCAGCAGCTTAAGGGGGCCGAACACCGGGGAGCTGTTTTTT	CASSLRGPNTGELFF
15	NA	TRBV19	TRBJ1-4	NA	TGTGCCAGTAGTATAGCAGCAGGTTATTACGAAAAACTGTTTTTT	CASSIAAGYYEKLFF
15	NA	TRBV6-4	TRBJ2-3	TRBD2	TGTGCCAGCAGGGAAGGGACTAGCGTCACAGATACGCAGTATTTT	CASREGTSVTDTQYF